Each of the 23 T cell receptor beta chains below was sequenced from the same sample in a study of blood T cell repertoires in COVID-19. Only in-frame clones appear in the TCRdb table, and some are missing; sequencing was by immunoSEQ multiplex PCR. The sample carries over 150,000 clones, approximately 80% recorded once. Sample: peripheral blood. Every receptor here comes from a woman aged 55-70 years with acute or convalescent COVID-19.

This chain connects TRBV10-3 to TRBJ1-1, with D maybe TRBD1 (6 bases). V lost 8 bases, J lost 2 bases, and 12 bases lay in between. From germline, CDR1 is ENHRY and CDR2 SYGVKD. The CDR3 has 13 amino acids. DNA for the CDR3: TGTGCCATCGCCGGGACATCTAACACTGAAGCTTTCTTT. Protein product: CAIAGTSNTEAFF.

The gene calls are TRBV6-2 or TRBV6-3 and TRBJ2-7, with TRBD1 matching over 7 bases. The ends lost 4 bases at V and 0 bases at J; junction bases unmatched: 9. Germline assignment: CDR1 MNHEY and CDR2 SVGEGT. CDR3 length equals 16 residues. The CDR3 DNA is TGTGCCAGCAGTTCAGGGGGACGGTATGGCTCCTACGAGCAGTACTTC. Amino acid sequence: CASSSGGRYGSYEQYF.

This chain links TRBV2 with TRBJ2-1; 9 bases are shared with TRBD2. The CDR3 loop spans 16 amino acids. Germline-derived CDR1 and CDR2 are SNHLY and FYNNEI. V trimming: 6 bases; J trimming: 2 bases; junction bases outside the gene matches: 8. The CDR3 region is CASSRTASGAYNEQFF. CDR3 DNA sequence: TGTGCCAGCAGCCGCACGGCTAGCGGGGCCTACAATGAGCAGTTCTTC.

The chain recombines TRBV6-2 or TRBV6-3 with TRBJ2-7, with D possibly being TRBD1 (7 bases). Germline values: CDR1 MNHEY, CDR2 SVGEGT. V shed 2 bases and J shed 2 bases, with 16 bases lying between them. The CDR3 length is 16 residues. The CDR3 loop reads CASSYERVGGAYEQYF. The DNA for the CDR3 is TGTGCCAGCAGTTACGAGCGGGTAGGGGGCGCCTACGAGCAGTACTTC.

The CDR3 DNA reads as TGTGCCAGCAGCTCCCATCGGACAGTCGGATCTTATGGCTACACCTTC. Protein product: CASSSHRTVGSYGYTF. The rearrangement links TRBV7-9 to TRBJ1-2, with D perhaps TRBD1 (6 bases). V was clipped by 4 bases and J by 5 bases, with 20 bases between them. The CDR3 length is 16 residues. Per the germline V gene, CDR1 is SEHNR and CDR2 is FQNEAQ (reference sequence). Looking up the rest from reference TRBV7-9 and TRBJ1-2 gives the full variable domain: DTGVSQNPRHKITKRGQNVTFRCDPISEHNRLYWYRQTLGQGPEFLTYFQNEAQLEKSRLLSDRFSAERPKGSFSTLEIQRTEQGDSAMYLCASSSHRTVGSYGYTFGSGTRLTVV.

The genes are TRBV18 and TRBJ2-2, with D tentatively TRBD1 (5 bases). The germline CDR1 and CDR2 sequences are KGHSH and LQKENI. V lost 0 bases and J 3 bases, leaving 5 bases between the germline ends. The CDR3 has 14 amino acids. In DNA form, the CDR3 reads TGTGCCAGCTCACCACCGACAGACACCGGGGAGCTGTTTTTT. It codes for CASSPPTDTGELFF. Together with reference TRBV18 and TRBJ2-2, the CDR3 gives the full variable domain: NAGVMQNPRHLVRRRGQEARLRCSPMKGHSHVYWYRQLPEEGLKFMVYLQKENIIDESGMPKERFSAEFPKEGPSILRIQQVVRGDSAAYFCASSPPTDTGELFFGEGSRLTVL.

The chain couples TRBV6-2 or TRBV6-3 to TRBJ2-2; no clear D gene. Germline assignment: CDR1 MNHEY and CDR2 SVGEGT. The CDR3 contains 14 residues. The V gene lost 2 bases and the J gene lost 6 bases, with 10 bases spanning the gap. CDR3 in amino acids: CASSYRTLSGELFF. CDR3 nucleotide sequence: TGTGCCAGCAGTTACCGCACCCTATCCGGGGAGCTGTTTTTT.

The rearrangement uses TRBV7-6 and TRBJ2-2, with TRBD1 as a possible D gene (6 bases). Trimming left V 6 bases short and J 2 bases short, with 13 bases between. This CDR3 has 15 residues. Germline V gene sequence: CDR1 SGHVS, CDR2 FNYEAQ. CDR3 bases: TGTGCCAGCAGAACCGGGACAAGTAACACCGGGGAGCTGTTTTTT. The encoded protein is CASRTGTSNTGELFF.

CDR3 DNA sequence: TGTGCCAGCTCACCACGGGCTAGCTACCAAGAGACCCAGTACTTC. This gives the protein CASSPRASYQETQYF. V usage is TRBV18 and J usage is TRBJ2-5; D is possibly TRBD2 (5 bases). CDR1 and CDR2 (germline): KGHSH, LQKENI. The CDR3 length is 15 residues. V was trimmed by 1 base and J by 0 bases, leaving 9 bases between them.

This chain links TRBV2 with TRBJ2-3; D unclear. This CDR3 has 14 amino acids. Deletions cut 7 bases from V and 1 base from J, with 12 bases between. Germline V gene sequence: CDR1 SNHLY, CDR2 FYNNEI. CDR3 protein: CASKPTPGTDTQYF. In nucleotides, the CDR3 is TGTGCCAGCAAACCTACCCCGGGCACAGATACGCAGTATTTT.

The table lists this clone with a count of one. The chain employs TRBV4-1 and TRBJ1-2, with D perhaps TRBD1 (5 bases). With 5 bases removed from V and 2 bases from J, the gap between germline ends came to 9 bases. The CDR3 length is 13 residues. Germline CDR1 and CDR2: MGHRA and YSYEKL. CDR3 coding DNA: TGCGCCAGCAGCGGACACCTCAACTATGGCTACACCTTC. It codes for CASSGHLNYGYTF.

The rearrangement uses TRBV7-2 and TRBJ1-1, with TRBD1 identical over 8 bases. V shed 3 bases, J shed 2 bases, and the junction held 8 bases outside the gene matches. From germline, CDR1 is SGHTA and CDR2 FQGNSA. The length of the CDR3 is 16 residues. CDR3: CASSFRQGADNTEAFF. CDR3 coding DNA: TGTGCCAGCAGCTTCCGGCAGGGGGCGGACAACACTGAAGCTTTCTTT.

This clone was recorded only once. The chain combines TRBV5-1 with TRBJ1-1, with TRBD1 as a possible D gene (5 bases). The CDR3 totals 16 residues. V lost 4 bases and J lost 2, with 18 bases in between. Germline CDR1 and CDR2: SGHRS and YFSETQ. CDR3 DNA: TGCGCCAGCAGCCTCAGGGAGGGTCTCGGAAACACTGAAGCTTTCTTT. Protein: CASSLREGLGNTEAFF. The full variable domain, completed using reference TRBV5-1 and TRBJ1-1, is KAGVTQTPRYLIKTRGQQVTLSCSPISGHRSVSWYQQTPGQGLQFLFEYFSETQRNKGNFPGRFSGRQFSNSRSEMNVSTLELGDSALYLCASSLREGLGNTEAFFGQGTRLTVV.

The CDR3 coding sequence is TGTGCCAGCAGACCCGACTCCTTCGCTTTCTTT. This translates into CASRPDSFAFF. V gene TRBV12-3 or TRBV12-4 combines with J gene TRBJ1-1; no clear D gene. V was clipped by 6 bases and J by 11 bases, with 13 bases between them. CDR3 length: 11 amino acids.

This clone was seen only a few times. The genes are TRBV2 and TRBJ1-1; D remains ambiguous. The germline CDR1 and CDR2 sequences are SNHLY and FYNNEI. There are 15 residues in the CDR3. Trimming shortened V by 5 bases and J by 8 bases, and 21 bases separated the two germline ends. The CDR3 protein is CASSQELERAKEAFF. In DNA, the CDR3 is TGTGCCAGCAGTCAAGAACTGGAGAGGGCGAAGGAAGCTTTCTTT.

V gene TRBV29-1 combines with J gene TRBJ1-2; TRBD1 matches at 7 bases. Germline loops: CDR1 SQVTM, CDR2 ANQGSEA. This CDR3 region has 13 residues. The ends lost 5 bases at V and 8 bases at J; junction bases unmatched: 11. Here the CDR3 DNA reads TGCAGCGTTAGACAGGGAGGACCCTGGGGCTACACCTTC. Protein product: CSVRQGGPWGYTF.

Many counts were recorded for this clone. In nucleotides, the CDR3 is TGTGCCAGCAGCTTAGGCCGGATCGGAGTAAGGGGATCCTATGGCTACACCTTC. It translates to CASSLGRIGVRGSYGYTF. J is TRBJ1-2 and V is TRBV7-2; perhaps TRBD1 as D (5 bases). CDR1 is SGHTA, CDR2 FQGNSA, per germline. The CDR3 is made up of 18 amino acids. V lost 1 base, J lost 4 bases, and 22 bases lay in between.

As to this clone: Different DNA sequences within this sample yield the same CDR3. The V call is TRBV7-8, the J call TRBJ2-3; 8 nucleotides align to TRBD2. Germline V gene sequence: CDR1 SGHVS, CDR2 FQNEAQ. The CDR3 contains 15 residues. With V trimmed by 1 base and J by 3 bases, 3 bases remained unmatched. The CDR3 region is CASSLEGGGTDTQYF. The DNA of the CDR3 is TGTGCCAGCAGCTTAGAGGGCGGGGGGACAGATACGCAGTATTTT.

This chain uses TRBV28 with TRBJ1-2; 7 bases are shared with TRBD1. J was trimmed by 4 bases and V by 5 bases; bases with no gene match: 7. The CDR3 has 14 amino acids. Germline V gives CDR1 MDHEN, CDR2 SYDVKM. The CDR3 nucleotides are TGTGCCAGCAGTCCCGGGACAGCTACCTATGGCTACACCTTC. Its protein product is CASSPGTATYGYTF.

V and J are TRBV12-3 or TRBV12-4 and TRBJ2-5, with D possibly being TRBD1 (6 bases). V lost 7 bases, J lost 1 base, and 10 bases lay in between. This CDR3 comprises 13 residues. The CDR3 DNA follows: TGTGCCAGCACCACAGGGATCCAAGAGACCCAGTACTTC. Translated, it gives CASTTGIQETQYF.

V usage is TRBV12-5 and J usage is TRBJ2-7, with D possibly TRBD2 on 5 matching bases. Germline loops: CDR1 LGHNT, CDR2 FRNRAP. This CDR3 comprises 11 residues. Trimming left V 5 bases short and J 10 bases short, with 12 bases between. The CDR3, as DNA: TGTGCTAGTGGTCCTTTCGAGGGCCAGTACTTC. This translates into CASGPFEGQYF.

The genes are TRBV5-1 and TRBJ1-5; D is perhaps TRBD1 (5 bases). Trimming left V 0 bases short and J 3 bases short, with 7 bases between. The CDR3 extends over 14 amino acids. CDR1 is SGHRS and CDR2 is YFSETQ in the germline V gene. This CDR3 reads CASSLGQINQPQHF. Here the CDR3 DNA reads TGCGCCAGCAGCTTGGGACAGATCAATCAGCCCCAGCATTTT.

The chain uses TRBV5-1 and TRBJ1-5; D not resolved. Germline V lookup: CDR1 SGHRS, CDR2 YFSETQ. The CDR3 is made up of 15 amino acids. The V end lost 0 bases, the J end lost 2 bases, and 9 bases lay between the germline ends. CDR3 region: CASSLDGVGNQPQHF. In DNA, the CDR3 is TGCGCCAGCAGCTTGGACGGTGTAGGCAATCAGCCCCAGCATTTT.